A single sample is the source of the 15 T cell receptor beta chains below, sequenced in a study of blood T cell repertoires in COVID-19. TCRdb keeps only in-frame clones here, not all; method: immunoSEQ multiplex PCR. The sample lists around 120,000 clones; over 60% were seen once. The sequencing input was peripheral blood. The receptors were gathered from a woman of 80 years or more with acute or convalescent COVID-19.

CDR3 DNA sequence: TGTGCCAGTAGTCCAGGGACAGAGGGTAGGGCACCCCTCCACTTT. This translates into CASSPGTEGRAPLHF. The chain recombines TRBV19 with TRBJ1-6, with TRBD1 identical over 7 bases. This CDR3 comprises 15 residues. Germline V lookup: CDR1 LNHDA, CDR2 SQIVND (reference sequence). V lost 5 bases to trimming and J lost 11 bases; unmatched junction nucleotides: 12.

The CDR3 is CASSLRSEVGYTF. The CDR3 DNA sequence: TGTGCCAGCAGTTTAAGGTCGGAGGTCGGCTACACCTTC. The chain combines TRBV12-3 or TRBV12-4 with TRBJ1-2, with D unresolved. The CDR3 contains 13 residues. Trimming pared 2 bases from V and 8 bases from J, leaving 12 bases between.

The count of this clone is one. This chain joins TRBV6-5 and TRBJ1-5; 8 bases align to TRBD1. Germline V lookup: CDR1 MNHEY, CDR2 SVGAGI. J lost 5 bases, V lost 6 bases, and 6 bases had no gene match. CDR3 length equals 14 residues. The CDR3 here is CASRPRGRDQPQHF. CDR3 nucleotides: TGTGCCAGCAGGCCCAGGGGGCGGGATCAGCCCCAGCATTTT.

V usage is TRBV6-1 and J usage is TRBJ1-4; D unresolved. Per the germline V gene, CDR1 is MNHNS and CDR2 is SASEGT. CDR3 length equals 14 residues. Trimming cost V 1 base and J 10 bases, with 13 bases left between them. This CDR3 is CASSEGQLRGKLFF. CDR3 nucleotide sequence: TGTGCCAGCAGTGAAGGGCAGCTGCGGGGAAAACTGTTTTTT.

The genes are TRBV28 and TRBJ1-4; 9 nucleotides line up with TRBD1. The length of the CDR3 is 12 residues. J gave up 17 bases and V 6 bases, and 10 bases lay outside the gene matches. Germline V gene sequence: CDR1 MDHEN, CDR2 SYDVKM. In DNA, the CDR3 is TGTGCCAGCAGCCCGGGACAGGGAACCTGTTTTTTT. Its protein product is CASSPGQGTCFF.

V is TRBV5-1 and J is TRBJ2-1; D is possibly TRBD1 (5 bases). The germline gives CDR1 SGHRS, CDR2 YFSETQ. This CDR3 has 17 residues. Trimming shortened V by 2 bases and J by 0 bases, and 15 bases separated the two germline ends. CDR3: CASSFQHRLNSYNEQFF. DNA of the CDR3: TGCGCCAGCAGCTTTCAGCACAGGCTTAACTCCTACAATGAGCAGTTCTTC.

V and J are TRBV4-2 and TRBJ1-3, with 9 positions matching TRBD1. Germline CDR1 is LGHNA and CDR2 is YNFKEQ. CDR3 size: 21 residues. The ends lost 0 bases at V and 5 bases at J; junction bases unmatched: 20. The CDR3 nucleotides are TGTGCCAGCAGCCAAGATAACCAACAGGGGGCAGGAGTCGCACGGAGAAACACCATATATTTT. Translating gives CASSQDNQQGAGVARRNTIYF.

For the CDR3, the DNA is TGCGCCAGCAGTGAGTCGCCAGCTAGCGGTAATAGCACAGATACGCAGTATTTT. Amino acid sequence: CASSESPASGNSTDTQYF. The chain links TRBV10-1 to TRBJ2-3; 7 nucleotides align to TRBD2. CDR3 length: 18 amino acids. Looked up from germline, CDR1 is WNHNN and CDR2 is SYGVQD (reference sequence). The ends lost 0 bases at V and 0 bases at J; junction bases unmatched: 9.

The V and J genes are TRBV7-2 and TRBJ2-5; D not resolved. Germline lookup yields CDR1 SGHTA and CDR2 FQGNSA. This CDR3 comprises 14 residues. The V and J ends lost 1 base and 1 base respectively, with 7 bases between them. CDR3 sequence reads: CASSLGRGQETQYF. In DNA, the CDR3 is TGTGCCAGCAGCTTAGGAAGAGGCCAAGAGACCCAGTACTTC.

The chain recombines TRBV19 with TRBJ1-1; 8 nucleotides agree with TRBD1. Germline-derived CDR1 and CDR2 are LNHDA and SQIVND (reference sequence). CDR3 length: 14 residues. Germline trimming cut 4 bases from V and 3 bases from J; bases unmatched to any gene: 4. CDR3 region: CASSNGGQDTEAFF. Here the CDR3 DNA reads TGTGCCAGTAGTAACGGGGGACAGGACACTGAAGCTTTCTTT.

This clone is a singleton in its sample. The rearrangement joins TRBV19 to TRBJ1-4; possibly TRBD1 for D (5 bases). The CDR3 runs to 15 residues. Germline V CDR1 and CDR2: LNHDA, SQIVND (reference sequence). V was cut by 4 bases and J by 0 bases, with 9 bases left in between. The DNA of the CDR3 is TGTGCCAGTAGTACCTGGGACTCAACTAATGAAAAACTGTTTTTT. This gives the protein CASSTWDSTNEKLFF. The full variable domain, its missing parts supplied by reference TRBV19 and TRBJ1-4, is DGGITQSPKYLFRKEGQNVTLSCEQNLNHDAMYWYRQDPGQGLRLIYYSQIVNDFQKGDIAEGYSVSREKKESFPLTVTSAQKNPTAFYLCASSTWDSTNEKLFFGSGTQLSVL.

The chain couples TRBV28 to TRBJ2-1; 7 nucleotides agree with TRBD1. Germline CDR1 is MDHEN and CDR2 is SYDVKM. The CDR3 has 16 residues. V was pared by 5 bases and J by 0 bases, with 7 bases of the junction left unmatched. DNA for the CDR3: TGTGCCAGCAGTGTTAGGACAGGCGGCTCCTACAATGAGCAGTTCTTC. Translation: CASSVRTGGSYNEQFF.

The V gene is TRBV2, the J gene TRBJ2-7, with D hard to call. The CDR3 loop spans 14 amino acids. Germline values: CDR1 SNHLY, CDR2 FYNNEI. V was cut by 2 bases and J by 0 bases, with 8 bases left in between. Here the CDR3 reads CASSELSSSYEQYF. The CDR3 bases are TGTGCCAGCAGTGAACTCAGTTCCTCCTACGAGCAGTACTTC.

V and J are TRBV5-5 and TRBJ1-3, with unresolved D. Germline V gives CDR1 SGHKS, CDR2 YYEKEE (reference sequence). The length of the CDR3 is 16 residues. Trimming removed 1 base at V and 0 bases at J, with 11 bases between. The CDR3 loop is CASSLIYGVSGNTIYF. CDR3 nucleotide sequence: TGTGCCAGCAGCTTGATTTACGGGGTCTCTGGAAACACCATATATTTT.

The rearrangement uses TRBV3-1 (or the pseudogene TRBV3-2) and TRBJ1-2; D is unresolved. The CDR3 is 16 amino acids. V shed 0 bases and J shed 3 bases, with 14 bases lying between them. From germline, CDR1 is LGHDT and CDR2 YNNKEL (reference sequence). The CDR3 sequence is CASSQDLSREYYGYTF. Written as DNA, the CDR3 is TGTGCCAGCAGCCAAGATCTAAGTAGGGAGTACTATGGCTACACCTTC.